A selection of T cell receptor beta chains follows, all from one sample in a study of siplizumab effects on memory and regulatory T cells. Repertoires were generated with immunoSEQ multiplex PCR, while TCRdb's copy carries only in-frame clones and drops some. The sample holds about 85,000 clones, about 95% seen once. The specimen sequenced was CD8+ T cells sorted from blood. All receptors derive from a human donor in good health. The CDR3 runs from the conserved cysteine through the conserved F or W. A D gene is named only where the DNA matches it firmly. Only part of the rows carry a size: once, few, many, or a class if the clone is expanded.

abundance	v_gene	j_gene	d_gene	CDR3nt	CDR3aa
-	TRBV2	TRBJ2-5	TRBD2	TGTGCCAGCAGATGGGAGGGGAGAGGAGAGACCCAGTACTTC	CASRWEGRGETQYF
-	TRBV11-2	TRBJ2-3	-	TGTGCCAGCAGCTTGTCCCCAGATACGCAGTATTTT	CASSLSPDTQYF
-	TRBV19	TRBJ2-1	TRBD2	TGTGCCAGTATGGTGGGGGGGAAGGGCAATGAGCAGTTCTTC	CASMVGGKGNEQFF
-	TRBV18	TRBJ2-5	-	TGTGCCAGCTCACCACCGGACGGGTGGGAGACCCAGTACTTC	CASSPPDGWETQYF
once	TRBV19	TRBJ2-2	-	TGTGCCAGTAGTATCGACCAGGGGACCACCGGGGAGCTGTTTTTT	CASSIDQGTTGELFF
-	TRBV27	TRBJ2-2	TRBD2	TGTGCCAGCAGTTCGGGACTAGCGGGAGTTCAGGGGGAGCTGTTTTTT	CASSSGLAGVQGELFF
-	TRBV11-3	TRBJ2-2	TRBD2	TGTGCCAGCAGCCGACTAGCGGGAGTAACCGGGGAGCTGTTTTTT	CASSRLAGVTGELFF
-	TRBV21-1	TRBJ1-5	-	TGTGCCAGCAGTTTAGCCCAGCATTTT	CASSLAQHF
-	TRBV6-5	TRBJ2-7	-	TGTGCCAGCACTCCCGGGGCAGGGAGCTACGAGCAGTACTTC	CASTPGAGSYEQYF
-	TRBV27	TRBJ1-1	TRBD1	TGTGCCAGCAGTATGGGGACAGGGCTGAGCACTGAAGCTTTCTTT	CASSMGTGLSTEAFF
-	TRBV27	TRBJ1-5	-	TGTGCCAGCAGCCTAGGGGTAACGAGCAATCAGCCCCAGCATTTT	CASSLGVTSNQPQHF
-	TRBV28	TRBJ2-7	TRBD1	TGTGCCAGCAGGTGGACAGGGATCTCCTACGAGCAGTACTTC	CASRWTGISYEQYF
-	TRBV27	TRBJ2-7	TRBD2	TGTGCCAGCAGCCCTGATAGCGGGAGGATCTACGAGCAGTACTTC	CASSPDSGRIYEQYF
-	TRBV19	TRBJ2-1	-	TGTGCCAGTAGTATGTCAGGGGATGAGCAGTTCTTC	CASSMSGDEQFF
-	TRBV7-6	TRBJ2-2	TRBD2	TGTGCCAGCAGCTTAGAGACTAGCGGTAACACCGGGGAGCTGTTTTTT	CASSLETSGNTGELFF
once	TRBV9	TRBJ2-7	-	TGTGCCAGCAGCGTAACATCCAGCGGGGAGCAGTACTTC	CASSVTSSGEQYF
-	TRBV5-6	TRBJ1-3	-	TGTGCCAGCAGCAGGGGAGCTGGAAACACCATATATTTT	CASSRGAGNTIYF
-	TRBV11-2	TRBJ1-6	-	TGTGCCAGCACCCACGAGGGGGGGATAAATTCACCCCTCCACTTT	CASTHEGGINSPLHF
-	TRBV9	TRBJ2-7	TRBD2	TGTGCCAGCAGCGTAGGGGCGGGAGGCGTCTACGAGCAGTACTTC	CASSVGAGGVYEQYF
-	TRBV20-1	TRBJ1-2	-	TGCAGTGCTAGTTACGACTATGGCTACACCTTC	CSASYDYGYTF
-	TRBV10-1	TRBJ2-2	-	TGCGCCAGCAGTGAAGGAGTGGGCTTGACCGGGGAGCTGTTTTTT	CASSEGVGLTGELFF
-	TRBV29-1	TRBJ2-2	-	TGCAGCGTTCAAGCTAGCAGAAACACCGGGGAGCTGTTTTTT	CSVQASRNTGELFF
-	TRBV27	TRBJ1-5	-	TGTGCCAGCAGTTTATTTTCCGGGATGGATCAGCCCCAGCATTTT	CASSLFSGMDQPQHF
few	TRBV5-1	TRBJ1-4	TRBD1	TGCGCCAGCAGCTTGGGGGGACAGGTTAATGAAAAACTGTTTTTT	CASSLGGQVNEKLFF
-	TRBV13	TRBJ2-7	-	TGTGCCAGCAGCCTCGGGGCTAGCAGCTCCTACGAGCAGTACTTC	CASSLGASSSYEQYF
-	TRBV11-2	TRBJ2-3	TRBD2	TGTGCCAGCAGCTTAGCCGGGAGGGTCCCAGATACGCAGTATTTT	CASSLAGRVPDTQYF
few	TRBV28	TRBJ1-2	TRBD1	TGTGCCAGCAGTGATCAATGGACAGGGGGCACGGATGGCTACACCTTC	CASSDQWTGGTDGYTF
once	TRBV11-2	TRBJ2-3	-	TGTGCCAGCAGCTACAGGGCTGCAGATACGCAGTATTTT	CASSYRAADTQYF
-	TRBV18	TRBJ2-5	-	TGTGCCAGCTCACAACAGGGTCAAGAGACCCAGTACTTC	CASSQQGQETQYF
-	TRBV5-1	TRBJ1-2	-	TGCGCCACCCGGGAGGGAGGCCCAGGGAGTCTGACCTATGGCTACACCTTC	CATREGGPGSLTYGYTF
-	TRBV9	TRBJ2-7	TRBD1	TGTGCCAGCAGCGAGGGACAGCTGAGCTCCTACGAGCAGTACTTC	CASSEGQLSSYEQYF
-	TRBV19	TRBJ2-7	-	TGTGCCAGTAGTCCCCAGGGATTAGGAGAGCAGTACTTC	CASSPQGLGEQYF
once	TRBV9	TRBJ2-7	-	TGTGCCAGCAGCGTAGGGGACACCTTCTCCTACGAGCAGTACTTC	CASSVGDTFSYEQYF
-	TRBV10-3	TRBJ1-1	-	TGTGCCATCAGTCGGGATGGGGGCTCGGTCACTGAAGCTTTCTTT	CAISRDGGSVTEAFF
-	TRBV9	TRBJ1-6	-	TGTGCCAGCAGCGTAGAATCGGGACACAGTAATTCACCCCTCCACTTT	CASSVESGHSNSPLHF
-	TRBV13	TRBJ2-3	-	TGTGCCAGCAGCGTTAGCACAGATACGCAGTATTTT	CASSVSTDTQYF
-	TRBV5-4	TRBJ1-2	TRBD1	TGTGCCAGCAGCCGACCCGAGGCCAGGGGGCAAGGAGGCTACACCTTC	CASSRPEARGQGGYTF
-	TRBV6-4	TRBJ2-1	TRBD1	TGTGCCAGCAGTGAGGGGACAGGGGGCTACAATGAGCAGTTCTTC	CASSEGTGGYNEQFF
-	TRBV2	TRBJ2-2	-	TGTGCCAGGAGGAACACCGGGGAGCTGTTTTTT	CARRNTGELFF
-	TRBV2	TRBJ2-7	-	TGTGCCAGCAGGGAGGGACAAGTCTCCTACGAGCAGTACTTC	CASREGQVSYEQYF
-	TRBV14	TRBJ1-2	-	TGTGCCAGCAGCCAAGATTGGCAGCCAGCTAACTATGGCTACACCTTC	CASSQDWQPANYGYTF
once	TRBV6-6	TRBJ2-7	TRBD1	TGTGCCAGCATTCGACAGGGGGCTGAGGAGCAGTACTTC	CASIRQGAEEQYF
-	TRBV28	TRBJ2-1	-	TGTGCCAGCAGCCCGGATTATAGCTCCTACAATGAGCAGTTCTTC	CASSPDYSSYNEQFF
-	TRBV7-6	TRBJ2-7	-	TGTGCCAGCAGCTTGGGTGGGGACGAGCAGTACTTC	CASSLGGDEQYF
once	TRBV7-3	TRBJ2-3	-	TGTGCCAGCAGCTCCACAGCCCGAGATACGCAGTATTTT	CASSSTARDTQYF